The 19 T cell receptor beta chains below all came from one sample that was sequenced in a study of shared clonotypes between healthy human individuals (dated by TCRdb to the early 2020s). Library preparation was by the immunoSEQ multiplex PCR assay. TCRdb obtained this table from immuneACCESS and retained in-frame rearrangements with V and J assigned. These tables miss some clones; where compared with another copy, unresolved V genes account for less than half of the shortfall, and the remainder is unexplained. The sample yields about 1,900,000 clones; approximately 94% were counted once. The ten most abundant clones make up more than 0.9% of the sample. CD8 naive samples were obtained by positive selection for CCR7 among CD45RO-negative cells, yielding a CD45RA+CCR7+ population from which TemRA cells were excluded. Sequences were obtained from naive CD8+ T cells sorted from blood. Taken with the paper, the label for cell subset or site translates to: CD45RA+CCR7+. Receptor source: a man aged 18 to 30 in good health.

The chain has TRBV5-4 and TRBJ2-7; D possibly corresponds to TRBD2 (5 bases). There are 15 residues in the CDR3. V dropped 3 bases and J dropped 7 bases, with 20 bases sitting between them. From germline, CDR1 is SGHNT and CDR2 YYREEE (reference sequence). CDR3 nucleotide sequence: TGTGCCAGCAGCTCTTTAGACGGGAACATCTTGGAGCAGTACTTC. As protein: CASSSLDGNILEQYF.

A note on this clone: Other DNA sequences within the sample encode an identical CDR3. This rearrangement joins TRBV13 to TRBJ1-6; D gene uncertain. The ends were cut back, 3 bases at V and 0 bases at J, with 6 bases in the middle. This CDR3 region has 15 residues. The germline V gene has CDR1 PRHDT and CDR2 FYEKMQ (reference sequence). The chain's CDR3 is CASSFESSYNSPLHF. The DNA for the CDR3 is TGTGCCAGCAGCTTCGAGAGCTCCTATAATTCACCCCTCCACTTT. The full variable domain, its missing parts supplied by reference TRBV13 and TRBJ1-6, is AAGVIQSPRHLIKEKRETATLKCYPIPRHDTVYWYQQGPGQDPQFLISFYEKMQSDKGSIPDRFSAQQFSDYHSELNMSSLELGDSALYFCASSFESSYNSPLHFGNGTRLTVT.

This chain uses TRBV10-1 with TRBJ2-3; D is undetermined. V lost 3 bases and J lost 1, with 8 bases in between. Germline lookup yields CDR1 WNHNN and CDR2 SYGVQD (reference sequence). This CDR3 is 14 amino acids long. CDR3 protein: CASSDLRGTDTQYF. In nucleotides, the CDR3 is TGCGCCAGCAGTGATCTTCGGGGCACAGATACGCAGTATTTT.

The rearrangement joins TRBV5-6 to TRBJ2-5; D may correspond to TRBD1 or TRBD2 (5 bases each). Per the germline V gene, CDR1 is SGHDT and CDR2 is YYEEEE. Trimming removed 4 bases from V and 5 bases from J, with 21 bases in between. This CDR3 has 16 residues. The CDR3 reads CASSVRDRHLPETQYF. DNA for the CDR3: TGTGCCAGCAGCGTCCGGGACCGGCACCTTCCGGAGACCCAGTACTTC.

The chain is built from TRBV6-5 and TRBJ2-1; D may match TRBD1 or TRBD2 (5 bases each). The V gene's germline CDR1 is MNHEY and CDR2 SVGAGI. The CDR3 extends over 14 amino acids. The ends were cut back, 2 bases at V and 8 bases at J, with 13 bases in the middle. CDR3 region: CASSYVGATDEQFF. The CDR3 DNA reads as TGTGCCAGCAGTTACGTCGGGGCGACAGATGAGCAGTTCTTC.

V usage is TRBV27 and J usage is TRBJ2-3; D call uncertain. V was clipped by 6 bases and J by 5 bases, with 12 bases between them. CDR1 and CDR2 (germline): MNHEY, SMNVEV (reference sequence). CDR3 size: 13 residues. The CDR3 DNA is TGTGCCAGCAGACATACCCGAGGAGATACGCAGTATTTT. Protein product: CASRHTRGDTQYF.

The CDR3 reads CAFSSGEQYF. CDR3 sequence (DNA): TGTGCCTTTAGTTCGGGCGAGCAGTACTTC. V usage is TRBV30 and J usage is TRBJ2-7, with D hard to call. V was shortened by 7 bases and J by 6 bases, with 10 bases between the two germline ends. Germline CDR1 and CDR2: GTSNPN and SVGIG (reference sequence). The CDR3 contains 10 residues. Full variable domain (rest looked up from reference TRBV30 and TRBJ2-7): SQTIHQWPATLVQPVGSPLSLECTVEGTSNPNLYWYRQAAGRGLQLLFYSVGIGQISSEVPQNLSASRPQDRQFILSSKKLLLSDSGFYLCAFSSGEQYFGPGTRLTVT.

The rearrangement links TRBV27 to TRBJ2-2; the match to TRBD2 covers 11 bases. The V segment lost 2 bases and the J segment 6 bases; nucleotides outside the gene matches: 8. The CDR3 sequence is 17 residues long. The germline V gene has CDR1 MNHEY and CDR2 SMNVEV (reference sequence). Here the CDR3 DNA reads TGTGCCAGCAGTTTAATCCGGGTAGCGGGGGGGTCCGGGGAGCTGTTTTTT. Amino acids: CASSLIRVAGGSGELFF.

This chain connects TRBV27 to TRBJ1-1; 9 bases agree with TRBD1. CDR1 and CDR2 from the germline V gene are MNHEY and SMNVEV (reference sequence). Unmatched junction bases numbered 7, after V lost 5 bases and J lost 3 bases. There are 15 residues in the CDR3. The CDR3 DNA is TGTGCCAGCAGTCGCCGGACAGGGGTGCACACTGAAGCTTTCTTT. Its translation is CASSRRTGVHTEAFF.

There are a few counts of this clone. V is TRBV27 and J is TRBJ1-2, with D hard to call. CDR1 MNHEY and CDR2 SMNVEV come from the germline V gene (reference sequence). V dropped 0 bases and J dropped 4 bases, with 15 bases sitting between them. The CDR3 length is 16 residues. The CDR3 DNA reads TGTGCCAGCAGTTTATCCTTGGACGGAGCTACCTATGGCTACACCTTC. Its protein is CASSLSLDGATYGYTF.

The chain links TRBV12-5 to TRBJ1-1; D uncertain. V was pared by 6 bases and J by 3 bases, with 20 bases between. This CDR3 region has 16 residues. From germline, CDR1 is LGHNT and CDR2 FRNRAP. The CDR3 DNA reads as TGTGCTAGTGGGGAAACCCTCGGACGGGAGCACACTGAAGCTTTCTTT. Translating it yields CASGETLGREHTEAFF.

V and J are TRBV13 and TRBJ2-1; possible D gene TRBD2, 5 bases. The V gene's germline CDR1 is PRHDT and CDR2 FYEKMQ (reference sequence). This CDR3 has 13 residues. The germline V and J ends were trimmed by 5 bases and 7 bases, with 12 bases remaining between them. The CDR3 nucleotides are TGTGCCAGCAGCCGCCTAACGGGGAATGAGCAGTTCTTC. This gives the protein CASSRLTGNEQFF. The full variable domain, in which reference TRBV13 and TRBJ2-1 provide the parts outside the CDR3, is AAGVIQSPRHLIKEKRETATLKCYPIPRHDTVYWYQQGPGQDPQFLISFYEKMQSDKGSIPDRFSAQQFSDYHSELNMSSLELGDSALYFCASSRLTGNEQFFGPGTRLTVL.

This chain connects TRBV5-1 to TRBJ2-5; D not resolved. Germline CDR1 is SGHRS and CDR2 is YFSETQ. CDR3 length: 13 residues. V was pared by 1 base and J by 2 bases, with 6 bases between. The CDR3 sequence: CASSLSPQETQYF. DNA of the CDR3: TGCGCCAGCAGCTTGTCCCCACAAGAGACCCAGTACTTC. The whole variable domain, remainder taken from reference TRBV5-1 and TRBJ2-5, is KAGVTQTPRYLIKTRGQQVTLSCSPISGHRSVSWYQQTPGQGLQFLFEYFSETQRNKGNFPGRFSGRQFSNSRSEMNVSTLELGDSALYLCASSLSPQETQYFGPGTRLLVL.

The chain couples TRBV10-3 to TRBJ1-4; D is undetermined. Deletions cut 2 bases from V and 7 bases from J, with 5 bases between. Germline V gene data show CDR1 as ENHRY and CDR2 as SYGVKD. The length of the CDR3 is 12 residues. Written as DNA, the CDR3 is TGTGCCATCAGTGAGGGGATTGAAAAACTGTTTTTT. Amino acids: CAISEGIEKLFF.

The chain uses TRBV14 and TRBJ2-7; unclear D gene. CDR3 length: 13 amino acids. Trimming took 0 bases from V and 6 from J, leaving 9 bases between them. Germline V gene sequence: CDR1 SGHDN, CDR2 FVKESK. The CDR3 here is CASSQEDGLEQYF. The CDR3 bases are TGTGCCAGCAGCCAAGAGGACGGGCTCGAGCAGTACTTC.

V gene TRBV19 combines with J gene TRBJ1-1, with D possibly being TRBD1 (5 bases). CDR3 length: 14 amino acids. Germline V gene lookup returns CDR1 LNHDA and CDR2 SQIVND (reference sequence). V dropped 3 bases and J dropped 3 bases, with 11 bases sitting between them. The CDR3 reads CASSIFPRDTEAFF. CDR3 bases: TGTGCCAGTAGTATCTTCCCCAGGGACACTGAAGCTTTCTTT.

The V call is TRBV4-3, the J call TRBJ2-2; 7 nucleotides agree with TRBD1. V trimming: 0 bases; J trimming: 7 bases; junction bases outside the gene matches: 5. The CDR3 sequence is 15 residues long. Germline V lookup: CDR1 LGHNA, CDR2 YSLEER. The CDR3 nucleotides are TGCGCCAGCAGCCAAGATTCAGGGGGTGGCGGGGAGCTGTTTTTT. Translating gives CASSQDSGGGGELFF.

The chain couples TRBV28 to TRBJ2-5, with TRBD1 matching 7 bases. V lost 4 bases, J lost 10 bases, and 12 bases stayed unmatched. Germline CDR1 MDHEN, CDR2 SYDVKM. The CDR3 totals 14 residues. Here the CDR3 DNA reads TGTGCCAGCAGTTCGACAGGGTCCGGTCAAGACCAGTACTTC. Amino acid sequence: CASSSTGSGQDQYF.

The chain carries TRBV6-1 and TRBJ2-1; D ambiguous. This CDR3 contains 13 residues. The V end was cut by 6 bases, the J end by 6 bases, with 12 bases between. Germline CDR1 and CDR2: MNHNS and SASEGT. The DNA for the CDR3 is TGTGCCAGCAGGAGCCGTGGGGTCAATGAGCAGTTCTTC. It is translated as CASRSRGVNEQFF.